This T cell receptor (beta chain) derives from a study of T cell responses to AZD1222 COVID-19 vaccine. Findings and caveats of the study: Mostly white British, mostly female donors; authors suggested clonal diversity may be underestimated.

Profiled with immunoSEQ multiplex PCR; TCRdb holds only in-frame clones, not every one. Of more than 70,000 clones in the sample, 90% were seen once. A remark on this clone: Its specificity is unknown.

The CDR3 is 18 residues long. V was pared by 4 bases and J by 1 base, with 12 bases of the junction left unmatched. Germline loops: CDR1 WSHSY, CDR2 SAAADI. This receptor was identified in an adult who received the AZD1222 COVID-19 vaccine. The material was peripheral blood, obtained 28 days after the second AZD1222 dose. This rearrangement joins TRBV10-2 to TRBJ1-5, with 8 bases matching TRBD1. CDR3 sequence reads: CASSALTRQGTSNQPQHF. CDR3 in DNA: TGCGCCAGCAGTGCCTTGACGAGACAGGGGACAAGCAATCAGCCCCAGCATTTT.